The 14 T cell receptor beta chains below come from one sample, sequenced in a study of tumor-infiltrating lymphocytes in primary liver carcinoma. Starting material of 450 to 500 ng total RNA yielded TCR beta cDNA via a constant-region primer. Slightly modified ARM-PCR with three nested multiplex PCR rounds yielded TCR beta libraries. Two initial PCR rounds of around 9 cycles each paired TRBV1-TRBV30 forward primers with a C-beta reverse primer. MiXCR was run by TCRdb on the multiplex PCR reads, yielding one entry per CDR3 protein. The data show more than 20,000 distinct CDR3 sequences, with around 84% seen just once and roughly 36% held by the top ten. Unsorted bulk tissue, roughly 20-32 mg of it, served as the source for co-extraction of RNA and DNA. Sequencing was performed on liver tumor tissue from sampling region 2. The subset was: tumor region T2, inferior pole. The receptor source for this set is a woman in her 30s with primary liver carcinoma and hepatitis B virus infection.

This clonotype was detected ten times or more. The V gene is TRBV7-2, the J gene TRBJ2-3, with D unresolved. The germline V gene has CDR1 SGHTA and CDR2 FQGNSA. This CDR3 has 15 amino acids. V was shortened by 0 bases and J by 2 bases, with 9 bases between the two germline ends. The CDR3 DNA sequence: TGTGCCAGCAGCTTAGCTTATCTCTCCACAGATACGCAGTATTTT. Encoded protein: CASSLAYLSTDTQYF.

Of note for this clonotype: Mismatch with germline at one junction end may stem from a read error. The CDR3 DNA follows: TGTGCCACCAGCCAAGATGCGGGAAACTCCTACAATGAGCAGTTCTTC. As protein: CATSQDAGNSYNEQFF. This chain links TRBV4-3 with TRBJ2-1; tentatively, D is TRBD2 (6 bases). The CDR3 sequence is 16 residues long. CDR1 and CDR2 from the germline V gene are LGHNA and YSLEER.

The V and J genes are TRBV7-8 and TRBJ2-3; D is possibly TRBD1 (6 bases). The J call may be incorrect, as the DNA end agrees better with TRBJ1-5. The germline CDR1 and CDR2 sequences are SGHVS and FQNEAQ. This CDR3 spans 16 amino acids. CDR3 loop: CASSLGAGGPGDMQHF. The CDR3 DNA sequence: TGTGCCAGCAGCTTAGGAGCGGGGGGGCCTGGTGATATGCAGCATTTT.

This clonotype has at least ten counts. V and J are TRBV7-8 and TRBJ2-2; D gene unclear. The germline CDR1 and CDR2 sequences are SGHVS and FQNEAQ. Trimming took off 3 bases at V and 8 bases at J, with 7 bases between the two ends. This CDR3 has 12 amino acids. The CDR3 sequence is CASSFRVGELFF. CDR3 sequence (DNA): TGTGCCAGCAGCTTTAGAGTGGGGGAGCTGTTTTTT.

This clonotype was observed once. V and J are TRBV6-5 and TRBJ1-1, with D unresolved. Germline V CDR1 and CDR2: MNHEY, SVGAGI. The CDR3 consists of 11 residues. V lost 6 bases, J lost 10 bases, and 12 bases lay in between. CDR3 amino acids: CASSYADTAFF. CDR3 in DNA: TGTGCCAGCAGCTACGCAGATACAGCTTTCTTT.

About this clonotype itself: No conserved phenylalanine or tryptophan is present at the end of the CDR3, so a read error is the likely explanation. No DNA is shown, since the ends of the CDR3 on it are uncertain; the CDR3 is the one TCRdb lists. CDR3 sequence reads: CVSSFGARSYNEQFS. The chain recombines TRBV11-3 with TRBJ2-1; TRBD2, the D gene given by the table, was not confirmed from the DNA. Germline V gene data show CDR1 as SGHNT and CDR2 as YENEEA. From its first to its last residue, the CDR3 has 15 amino acids.

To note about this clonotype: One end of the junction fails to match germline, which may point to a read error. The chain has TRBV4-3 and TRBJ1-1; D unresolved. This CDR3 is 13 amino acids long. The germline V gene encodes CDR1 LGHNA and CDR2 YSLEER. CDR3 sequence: CTTSQDPGSPAFF. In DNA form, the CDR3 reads TGTACCACCAGCCAAGATCCGGGGTCTCCAGCTTTCTTT.

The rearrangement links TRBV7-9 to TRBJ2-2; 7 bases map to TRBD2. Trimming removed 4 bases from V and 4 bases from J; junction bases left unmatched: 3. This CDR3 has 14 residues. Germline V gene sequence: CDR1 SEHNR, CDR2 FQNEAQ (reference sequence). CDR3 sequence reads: CASSSTGGTGELFF. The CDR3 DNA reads TGTGCCAGCAGCTCTACGGGGGGCACCGGGGAGCTGTTTTTT.

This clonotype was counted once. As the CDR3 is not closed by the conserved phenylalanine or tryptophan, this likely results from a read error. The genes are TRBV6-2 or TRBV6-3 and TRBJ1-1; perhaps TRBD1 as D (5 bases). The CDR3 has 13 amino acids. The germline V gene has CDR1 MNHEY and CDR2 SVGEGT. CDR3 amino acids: CASNYQGSTEAFL. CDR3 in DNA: TGCGCCAGCAACTACCAGGGATCGACTGAAGCTTTCCTT.

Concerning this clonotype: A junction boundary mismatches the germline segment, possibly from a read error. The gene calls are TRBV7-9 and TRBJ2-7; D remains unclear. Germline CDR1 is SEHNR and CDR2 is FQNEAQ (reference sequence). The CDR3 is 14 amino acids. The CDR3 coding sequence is TGTGCCGGCAGCTTAGGGAAGGGTTCCTACGAGCAGTGCTTC. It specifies CAGSLGKGSYEQCF.

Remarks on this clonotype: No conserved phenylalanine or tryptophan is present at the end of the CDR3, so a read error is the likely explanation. In DNA form, the CDR3 reads TGCGCCAGCAGCCAAGCTGCGACTGGGGGTCACATTAGCTACGAGCAGTACATC. This codes for CASSQAATGGHISYEQYI. This chain joins TRBV4-3 and TRBJ2-7, with D perhaps given as TRBD1 or TRBD2 (5 bases each). This CDR3 spans 18 amino acids. V was trimmed by 1 base and J by 3 bases, leaving 22 bases between them. Germline-derived CDR1 and CDR2 are LGHNA and YSLEER.

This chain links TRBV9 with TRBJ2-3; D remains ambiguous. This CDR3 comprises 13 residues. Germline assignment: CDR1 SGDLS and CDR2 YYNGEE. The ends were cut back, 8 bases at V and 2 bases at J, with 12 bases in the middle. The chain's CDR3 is CASGEADTDTQYF. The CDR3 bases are TGTGCCAGTGGCGAGGCAGACACAGATACGCAGTATTTT.

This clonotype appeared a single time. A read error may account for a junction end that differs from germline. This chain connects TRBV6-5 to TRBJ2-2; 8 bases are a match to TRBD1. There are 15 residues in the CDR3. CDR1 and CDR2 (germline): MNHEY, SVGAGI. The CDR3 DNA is TGTGCCAACAGTGCGCGGACAGGGTTCACCGGGGAGTTGTTTTTT. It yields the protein CANSARTGFTGELFF.

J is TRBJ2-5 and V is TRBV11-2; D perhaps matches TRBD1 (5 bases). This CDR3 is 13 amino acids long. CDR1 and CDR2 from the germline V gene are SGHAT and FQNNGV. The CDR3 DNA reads TGTATGAGCAACCCTAGACAGATAGAGACCCAGTACTTC. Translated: CMSNPRQIETQYF.